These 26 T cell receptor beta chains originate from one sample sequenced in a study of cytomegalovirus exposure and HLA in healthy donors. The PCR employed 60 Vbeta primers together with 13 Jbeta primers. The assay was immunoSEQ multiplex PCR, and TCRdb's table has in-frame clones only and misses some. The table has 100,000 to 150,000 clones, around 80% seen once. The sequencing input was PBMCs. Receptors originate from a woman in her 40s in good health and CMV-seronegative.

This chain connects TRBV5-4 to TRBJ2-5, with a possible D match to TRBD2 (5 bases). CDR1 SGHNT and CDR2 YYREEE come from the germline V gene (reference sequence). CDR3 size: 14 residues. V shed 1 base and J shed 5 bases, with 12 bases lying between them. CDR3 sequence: CASSLPLPGETQYF. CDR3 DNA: TGTGCCAGCAGCTTGCCCCTCCCGGGGGAGACCCAGTACTTC.

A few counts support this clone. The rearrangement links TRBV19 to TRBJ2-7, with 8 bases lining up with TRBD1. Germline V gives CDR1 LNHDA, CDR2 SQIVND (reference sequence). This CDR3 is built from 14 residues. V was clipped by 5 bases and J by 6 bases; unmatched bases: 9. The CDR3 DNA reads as TGTGCCAGTAGTCCCCGTTGGACAGGGCCCGAGCAGTACTTC. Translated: CASSPRWTGPEQYF.

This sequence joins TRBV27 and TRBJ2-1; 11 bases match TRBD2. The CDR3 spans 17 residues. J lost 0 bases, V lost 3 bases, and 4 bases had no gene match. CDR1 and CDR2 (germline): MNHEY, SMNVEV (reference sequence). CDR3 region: CASSLRLAGSSYNEQFF. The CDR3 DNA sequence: TGTGCCAGCAGTTTGCGACTAGCGGGAAGCTCCTACAATGAGCAGTTCTTC.

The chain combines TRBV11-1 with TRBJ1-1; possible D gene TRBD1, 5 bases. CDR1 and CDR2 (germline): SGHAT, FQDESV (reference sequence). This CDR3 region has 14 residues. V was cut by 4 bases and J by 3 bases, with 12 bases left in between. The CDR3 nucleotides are TGTGCCAGCAGCTCAGGGCCAGCTTACACTGAAGCTTTCTTT. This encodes CASSSGPAYTEAFF.

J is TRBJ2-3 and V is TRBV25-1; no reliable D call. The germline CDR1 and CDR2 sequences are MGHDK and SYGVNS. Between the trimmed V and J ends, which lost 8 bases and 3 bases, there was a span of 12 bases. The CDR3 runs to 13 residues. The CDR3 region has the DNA TGTGCCAGCTTTTTAGATAGTACAGATACGCAGTATTTT. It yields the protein CASFLDSTDTQYF. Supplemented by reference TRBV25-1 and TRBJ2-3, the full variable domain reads EADIYQTPRYLVIGTGKKITLECSQTMGHDKMYWYQQDPGMELHLIHYSYGVNSTEKGDLSSESTVSRIRTEHFPLTLESARPSHTSQYLCASFLDSTDTQYFGPGTRLTVL.

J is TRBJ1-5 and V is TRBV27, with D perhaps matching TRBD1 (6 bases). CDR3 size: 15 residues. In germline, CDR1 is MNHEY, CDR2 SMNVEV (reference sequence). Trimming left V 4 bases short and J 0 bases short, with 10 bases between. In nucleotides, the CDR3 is TGTGCCAGCAGTTCCTACAGGGATAGCAATCAGCCCCAGCATTTT. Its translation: CASSSYRDSNQPQHF.

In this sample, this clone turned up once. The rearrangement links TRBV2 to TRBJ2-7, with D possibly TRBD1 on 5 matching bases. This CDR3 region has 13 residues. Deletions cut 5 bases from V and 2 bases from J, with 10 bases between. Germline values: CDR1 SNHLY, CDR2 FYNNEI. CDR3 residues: CASSQGRAYEQYF. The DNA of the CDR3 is TGTGCCAGCAGTCAGGGCAGGGCCTACGAGCAGTACTTC.

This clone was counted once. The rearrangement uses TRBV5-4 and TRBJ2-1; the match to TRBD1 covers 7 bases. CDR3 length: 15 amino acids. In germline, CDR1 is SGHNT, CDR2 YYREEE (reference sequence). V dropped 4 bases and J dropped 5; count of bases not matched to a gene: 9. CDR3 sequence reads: CASSHDRVVNNEQFF. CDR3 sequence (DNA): TGTGCCAGCAGCCATGACAGGGTTGTTAACAATGAGCAGTTCTTC.

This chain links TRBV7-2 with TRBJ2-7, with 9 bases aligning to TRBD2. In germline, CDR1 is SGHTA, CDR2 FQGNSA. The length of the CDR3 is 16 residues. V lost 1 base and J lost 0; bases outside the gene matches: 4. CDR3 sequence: CASSLGGGRGSYEQYF. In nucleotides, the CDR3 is TGTGCCAGCAGCTTAGGGGGCGGGAGGGGCTCCTACGAGCAGTACTTC.

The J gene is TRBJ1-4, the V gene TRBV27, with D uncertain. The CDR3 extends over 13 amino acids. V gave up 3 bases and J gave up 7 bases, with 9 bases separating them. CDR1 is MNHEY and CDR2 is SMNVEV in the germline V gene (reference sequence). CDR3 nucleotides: TGTGCCAGCAGTTTGGTGAGAGGTGAAAAACTGTTTTTT. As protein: CASSLVRGEKLFF.

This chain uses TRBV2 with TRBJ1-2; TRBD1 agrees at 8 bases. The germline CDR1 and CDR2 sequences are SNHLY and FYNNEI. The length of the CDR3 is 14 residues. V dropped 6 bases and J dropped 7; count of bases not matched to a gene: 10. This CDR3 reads CASRARGRRAGYTF. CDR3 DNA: TGTGCCAGCAGAGCCAGGGGGCGACGAGCTGGCTACACCTTC. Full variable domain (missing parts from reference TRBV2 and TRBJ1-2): EPEVTQTPSHQVTQMGQEVILRCVPISNHLYFYWYRQILGQKVEFLVSFYNNEISEKSEIFDDQFSVERPDGSNFTLKIRSTKLEDSAMYFCASRARGRRAGYTFGSGTRLTVV.

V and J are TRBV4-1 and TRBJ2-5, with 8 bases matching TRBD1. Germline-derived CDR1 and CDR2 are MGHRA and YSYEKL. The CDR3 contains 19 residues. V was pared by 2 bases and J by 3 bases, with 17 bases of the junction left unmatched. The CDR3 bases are TGCGCCAGCAGCCAACCTCCAGGGACAGGAGGCGTTAAGGAAGAGACCCAGTACTTC. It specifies CASSQPPGTGGVKEETQYF.

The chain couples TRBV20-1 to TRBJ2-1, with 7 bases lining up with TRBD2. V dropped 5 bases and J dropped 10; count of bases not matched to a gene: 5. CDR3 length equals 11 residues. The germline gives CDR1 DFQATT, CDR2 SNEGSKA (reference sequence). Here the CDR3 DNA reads TGCAGTGCTTACACTAGCGTCGAGCAGTTCTTC. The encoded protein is CSAYTSVEQFF.

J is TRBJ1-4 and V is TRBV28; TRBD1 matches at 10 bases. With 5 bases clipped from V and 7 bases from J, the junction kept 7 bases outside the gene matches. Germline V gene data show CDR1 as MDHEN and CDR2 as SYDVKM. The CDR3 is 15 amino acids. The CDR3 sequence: CASSPGQGGGEKLFF. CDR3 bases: TGTGCCAGCAGTCCTGGACAGGGGGGAGGTGAAAAACTGTTTTTT.

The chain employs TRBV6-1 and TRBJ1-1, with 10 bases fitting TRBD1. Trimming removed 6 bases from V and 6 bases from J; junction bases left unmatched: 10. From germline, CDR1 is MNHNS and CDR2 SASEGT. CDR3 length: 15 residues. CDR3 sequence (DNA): TGTGCCAGCAGCGAAAACCGACAGGGGGCGTCTGAAGCTTTCTTT. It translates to CASSENRQGASEAFF.

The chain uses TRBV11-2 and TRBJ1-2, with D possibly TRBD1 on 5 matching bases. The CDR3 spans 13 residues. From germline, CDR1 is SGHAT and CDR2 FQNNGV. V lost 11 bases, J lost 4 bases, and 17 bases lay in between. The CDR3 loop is CAGSQGNGYGYTF. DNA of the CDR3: TGTGCCGGATCGCAGGGTAACGGCTATGGCTACACCTTC.

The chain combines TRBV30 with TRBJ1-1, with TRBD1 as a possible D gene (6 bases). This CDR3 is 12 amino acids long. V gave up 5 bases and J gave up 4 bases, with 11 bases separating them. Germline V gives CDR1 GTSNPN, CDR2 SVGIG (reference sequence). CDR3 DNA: TGTGCCTGGGGGGCCAGGGGCACTGAAGCTTTCTTT. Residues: CAWGARGTEAFF.

The CDR3 loop reads CASSSRDRGHEQYF. CDR3 in DNA: TGTGCCAGCAGCTCTAGGGACAGGGGGCACGAGCAGTACTTC. The chain links TRBV13 to TRBJ2-7, with TRBD1 identical over 12 bases. J gave up 5 bases and V 4 bases, and 3 bases lay outside the gene matches. This CDR3 is 14 amino acids long. CDR1 PRHDT and CDR2 FYEKMQ come from the germline V gene (reference sequence).

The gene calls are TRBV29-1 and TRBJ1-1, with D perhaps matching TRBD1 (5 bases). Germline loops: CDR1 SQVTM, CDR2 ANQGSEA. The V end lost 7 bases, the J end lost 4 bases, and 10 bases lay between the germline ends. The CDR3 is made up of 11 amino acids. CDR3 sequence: CSARGGTEAFF. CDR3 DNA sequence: TGCAGCGCTCGGGGGGGCACTGAAGCTTTCTTT.

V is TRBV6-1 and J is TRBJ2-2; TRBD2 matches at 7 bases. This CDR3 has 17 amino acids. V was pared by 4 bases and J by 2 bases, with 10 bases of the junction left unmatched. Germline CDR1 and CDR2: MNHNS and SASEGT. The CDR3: CASSVALRTRNTGELFF. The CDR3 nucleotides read TGTGCCAGCAGTGTCGCCCTGAGGACTAGAAACACCGGGGAGCTGTTTTTT.

The CDR3 spells CASSPDGQGLYGYTF. CDR3 in DNA: TGTGCCAGCAGCCCTGACGGACAGGGACTCTATGGCTACACCTTC. J is TRBJ1-2 and V is TRBV7-3, with 8 nucleotides matching TRBD1. Germline V CDR1 and CDR2: SGHTA, FQGTGA. J lost 4 bases, V lost 5 bases, and 9 bases had no gene match. CDR3 length: 15 residues.

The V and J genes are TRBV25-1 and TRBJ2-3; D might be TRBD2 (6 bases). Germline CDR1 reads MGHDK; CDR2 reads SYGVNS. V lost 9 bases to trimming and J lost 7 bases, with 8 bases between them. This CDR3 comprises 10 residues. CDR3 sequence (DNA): TGTGCCAGAGCGGGCTATACGCAGTATTTT. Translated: CARAGYTQYF. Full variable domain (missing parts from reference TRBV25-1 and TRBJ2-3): EADIYQTPRYLVIGTGKKITLECSQTMGHDKMYWYQQDPGMELHLIHYSYGVNSTEKGDLSSESTVSRIRTEHFPLTLESARPSHTSQYLCARAGYTQYFGPGTRLTVL.

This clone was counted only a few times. The CDR3 sequence is CASSQEGRRVGSQPQHF. CDR3 DNA: TGTGCCAGCAGCCAAGAGGGCCGTAGAGTGGGGAGTCAGCCCCAGCATTTT. The chain couples TRBV4-2 to TRBJ1-5, with D hard to call. The germline gives CDR1 LGHNA, CDR2 YNFKEQ. V lost 0 bases to trimming and J lost 6 bases, with 18 bases between them. This CDR3 comprises 17 residues.

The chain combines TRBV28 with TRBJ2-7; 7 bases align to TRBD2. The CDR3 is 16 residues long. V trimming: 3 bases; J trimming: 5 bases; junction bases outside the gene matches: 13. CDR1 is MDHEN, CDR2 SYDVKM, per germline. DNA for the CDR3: TGTGCCAGCAGTTTCTCGAGCGGGACCCCCATCCACGAGCAGTACTTC. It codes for CASSFSSGTPIHEQYF.

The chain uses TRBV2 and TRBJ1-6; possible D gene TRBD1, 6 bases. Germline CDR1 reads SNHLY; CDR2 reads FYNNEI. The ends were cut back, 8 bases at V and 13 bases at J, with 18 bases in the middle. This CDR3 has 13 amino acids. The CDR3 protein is CASAPGDPLPLHF. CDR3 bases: TGTGCCAGCGCCCCAGGGGATCCCTTGCCCCTCCACTTT. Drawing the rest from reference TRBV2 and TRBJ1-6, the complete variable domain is EPEVTQTPSHQVTQMGQEVILRCVPISNHLYFYWYRQILGQKVEFLVSFYNNEISEKSEIFDDQFSVERPDGSNFTLKIRSTKLEDSAMYFCASAPGDPLPLHFGNGTRLTVT.

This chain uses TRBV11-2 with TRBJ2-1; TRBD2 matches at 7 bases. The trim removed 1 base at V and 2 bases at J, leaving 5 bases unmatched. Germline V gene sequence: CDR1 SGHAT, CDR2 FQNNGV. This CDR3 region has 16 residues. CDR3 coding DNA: TGTGCCAGCAGCTTAGGTCAGCGGGGCCCCTACAATGAGCAGTTCTTC. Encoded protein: CASSLGQRGPYNEQFF.